Presented here are 15 T cell receptor beta chains from one specimen sequenced in a study of OX40 agonist ivuxolimab in advanced cancers. Sequencing used immunoSEQ multiplex PCR; TCRdb keeps in-frame clones, though not all of them. Of 73,000 or so clones in the sample, around nine tenths were seen once. Material: CD4+ or CD8+ T cells sorted from blood, obtained in a trial of the OX40 agonist ivuxolimab. The receptors originated from an adult with an advanced solid tumor such as melanoma, head and neck, liver or kidney cancer.

This sequence joins TRBV6-1 and TRBJ2-2, with D perhaps TRBD1 (6 bases). This CDR3 has 16 amino acids. The V gene's germline CDR1 is MNHNS and CDR2 SASEGT. The V end was cut by 2 bases, the J end by 6 bases, with 16 bases between. Here the CDR3 reads CASSEQGTRTAGELFF. The CDR3 coding sequence is TGTGCCAGCAGTGAACAGGGGACACGAACCGCCGGGGAGCTGTTTTTT.

This clone was observed a single time. The rearrangement joins TRBV28 to TRBJ2-1; D is perhaps TRBD1 (6 bases). This CDR3 comprises 16 residues. The germline CDR1 and CDR2 sequences are MDHEN and SYDVKM. V lost 4 bases and J 3 bases, leaving 16 bases between the germline ends. The CDR3 protein is CASSSSQGRGYNEQFF. DNA of the CDR3: TGTGCCAGCAGTTCCTCACAGGGCAGGGGCTACAATGAGCAGTTCTTC.

This clone came up once. This chain's CDR3 is CSVGQNEQFF. Written as DNA, the CDR3 is TGCAGCGTGGGACAGAATGAGCAGTTCTTC. The V call is TRBV29-1, the J call TRBJ2-1; 7 bases match TRBD1. This CDR3 is 10 amino acids long. CDR1 SQVTM and CDR2 ANQGSEA come from the germline V gene. Germline trimming cut 6 bases from V and 7 bases from J; bases unmatched to any gene: 0.

V gene TRBV30 combines with J gene TRBJ2-1; 8 bases agree with TRBD2. The ends lost 4 bases at V and 9 bases at J; junction bases unmatched: 2. The CDR3 length is 11 residues. In germline, CDR1 is GTSNPN, CDR2 SVGIG (reference sequence). In DNA form, the CDR3 reads TGTGCCTGGATCGGACTAGCTGAGCAGTTCTTC. Its translation is CAWIGLAEQFF.

This chain links TRBV18 with TRBJ2-5; D is possibly TRBD1 or TRBD2 (5 bases each). Germline values: CDR1 KGHSH, CDR2 LQKENI. The CDR3 loop spans 12 amino acids. The V and J ends lost 9 bases and 2 bases respectively, with 10 bases between them. The CDR3 DNA sequence: TGTGCCAGTACCGGGACGCAAGAGACCCAGTACTTC. The encoded protein is CASTGTQETQYF.

The gene calls are TRBV7-2 and TRBJ2-7, with 9 positions matching TRBD2. Unmatched junction bases numbered 3, after V lost 5 bases and J lost 1 base. The CDR3 sequence is 14 residues long. The germline gives CDR1 SGHTA, CDR2 FQGNSA. The CDR3 DNA is TGTGCCAGCAGCGTTAGCGGGGGATCCTACGAGCAGTACTTC. The encoded protein is CASSVSGGSYEQYF. The full variable domain, rest sourced from reference TRBV7-2 and TRBJ2-7, is GAGVSQSPSNKVTEKGKDVELRCDPISGHTALYWYRQSLGQGLEFLIYFQGNSAPDKSGLPSDRFSAERTGGSVSTLTIQRTQQEDSAVYLCASSVSGGSYEQYFGPGTRLTVT.

This chain connects TRBV6-5 to TRBJ2-7, with D uncertain. The CDR3 has 15 amino acids. Germline CDR1 reads MNHEY; CDR2 reads SVGAGI. Trimming stripped 0 bases from V and 2 bases from J, with 11 bases between. The CDR3 sequence: CASSYSIEAPYEQYF. CDR3 bases: TGTGCCAGCAGTTACTCGATTGAGGCCCCCTACGAGCAGTACTTC.

The chain employs TRBV5-5 and TRBJ1-1; 7 nucleotides match TRBD1. Germline V CDR1 and CDR2: SGHKS, YYEKEE (reference sequence). V gave up 3 bases and J gave up 10 bases; unmatched junction bases: 15. The CDR3 extends over 15 amino acids. Here the CDR3 DNA reads TGTGCCAGCAGCTCCAACCAGGGGGTGGTTATAGGAGCTTTCTTT. Translating it yields CASSSNQGVVIGAFF.

This chain joins TRBV7-2 and TRBJ2-1; the D is unclear. Between the trimmed V and J ends, which lost 5 bases and 8 bases, there was a span of 13 bases. Germline V gene data show CDR1 as SGHTA and CDR2 as FQGNSA. This CDR3 contains 13 residues. Written as DNA, the CDR3 is TGTGCCAGCAGCGACCAGACGTGGGATGAGCAGTTCTTC. This translates into CASSDQTWDEQFF.

V is TRBV29-1 and J is TRBJ2-1; 10 bases are shared with TRBD1. Germline CDR1 reads SQVTM; CDR2 reads ANQGSEA. V was pared by 6 bases and J by 7 bases, with 15 bases of the junction left unmatched. The CDR3 length is 16 residues. Here the CDR3 reads CSVARGTAGQGNEQFF. In nucleotides, the CDR3 is TGCAGCGTCGCTAGAGGGACTGCGGGACAGGGGAATGAGCAGTTCTTC.

The chain carries TRBV19 and TRBJ2-1; 9 bases line up with TRBD1. Germline lookup yields CDR1 LNHDA and CDR2 SQIVND (reference sequence). The V and J ends lost 5 bases and 8 bases, in that order; junction bases with no gene match: 13. CDR3 length: 16 residues. CDR3 amino acids: CASSSPGDRVSYEQFF. Here the CDR3 DNA reads TGTGCCAGTAGTTCTCCAGGGGACAGGGTTAGCTATGAGCAGTTCTTC.

The rearrangement links TRBV19 to TRBJ1-5; possibly TRBD1 for D (5 bases). The CDR3 is 15 residues long. Trimming removed 3 bases at V and 3 bases at J, with 12 bases between. CDR1 LNHDA and CDR2 SQIVND come from the germline V gene (reference sequence). For the CDR3, the DNA is TGTGCCAGTAGTATTAGACAGATGGTCAATCAGCCCCAGCATTTT. Its protein product is CASSIRQMVNQPQHF.

Written as DNA, the CDR3 is TGTGCCAGCAGTGTGGGCCGGTCAAGCGACGAGCAGTACTTC. Translating gives CASSVGRSSDEQYF. The chain couples TRBV5-5 to TRBJ2-7, with D uncertain. The germline gives CDR1 SGHKS, CDR2 YYEKEE (reference sequence). Trimming shortened V by 5 bases and J by 5 bases, and 17 bases separated the two germline ends. The CDR3 runs 14 residues. The variable domain in full, completed from reference TRBV5-5 and TRBJ2-7, reads DAGVTQSPTHLIKTRGQQVTLRCSPISGHKSVSWYQQVLGQGPQFIFQYYEKEERGRGNFPDRFSARQFPNYSSELNVNALLLGDSALYLCASSVGRSSDEQYFGPGTRLTVT.

This chain connects TRBV7-6 to TRBJ1-4, with D possibly matching TRBD1 (5 bases). Trimming took 5 bases from V and 5 from J, leaving 15 bases between them. The CDR3 consists of 15 residues. Germline CDR1 is SGHVS and CDR2 is FNYEAQ. CDR3 nucleotide sequence: TGTGCCAGCAGCCCCCCCCGGGGGGGGAATGAAAAACTGTTTTTT. This translates into CASSPPRGGNEKLFF.

V usage is TRBV1 and J usage is TRBJ2-2; the listed D gene, TRBD2, was not tested against the DNA. TRBV1 counts as a pseudogene. CDR3 length equals 20 residues. As DNA, the CDR3 is TGCACCAGCAGCCAAGACCAATCGCCCCCTCCGGGAGCGAACACCGGGGAGCTGTTTTTT. Translated, it gives CTSSQDQSPPPGANTGELFF.